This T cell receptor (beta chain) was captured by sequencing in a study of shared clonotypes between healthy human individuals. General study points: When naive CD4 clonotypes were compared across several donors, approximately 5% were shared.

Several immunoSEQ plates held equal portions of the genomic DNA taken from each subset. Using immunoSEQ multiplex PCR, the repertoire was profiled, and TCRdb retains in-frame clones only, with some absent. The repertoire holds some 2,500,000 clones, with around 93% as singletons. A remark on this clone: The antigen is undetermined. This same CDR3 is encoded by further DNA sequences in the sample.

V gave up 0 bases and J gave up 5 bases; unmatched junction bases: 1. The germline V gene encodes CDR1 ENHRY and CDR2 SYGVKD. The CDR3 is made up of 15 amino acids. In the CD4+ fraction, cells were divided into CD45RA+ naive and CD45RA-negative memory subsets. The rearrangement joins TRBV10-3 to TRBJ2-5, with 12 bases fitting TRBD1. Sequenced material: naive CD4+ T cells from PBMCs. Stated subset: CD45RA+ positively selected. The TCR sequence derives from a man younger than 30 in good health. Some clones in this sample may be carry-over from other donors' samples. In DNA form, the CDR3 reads TGTGCCATCAGTGAGTCGGGACAGGGGGCTGAGACCCAGTACTTC. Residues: CAISESGQGAETQYF.